This record covers a single T cell receptor (beta chain). Source study methods: How many nucleated cells were present was estimated from reference gene primer amplification. Profiled with immunoSEQ multiplex PCR; TCRdb holds only in-frame clones, not every one. For V, J and clone size, that table is used; D and trimming come from the DNA. This table has about 120,000 clones, more than 85% appearing once. This record comes from a study of blood T cell repertoires in COVID-19. Overall study: Acute and convalescent COVID-19 samples came from the United States, Italy and Spain. From T cells, B-cell-depleted T cells, or PBMCs came the material, which was cDNA or gDNA.

Germline V gene sequence: CDR1 KGHSH, CDR2 LQKENI. The V end lost 3 bases, the J end lost 6 bases, and 14 bases lay between the germline ends. The CDR3 contains 14 residues. The sample comprised peripheral blood. The chain carries TRBV18 and TRBJ1-1; tentatively, D is TRBD1 (5 bases). This TCR came from a human donor with acute or convalescent COVID-19. The donor label of this sample is uncertain. The CDR3: CASSPTVTLAEAFF. The CDR3 DNA sequence: TGTGCCAGCTCACCGACAGTCACTTTAGCTGAAGCTTTCTTT.